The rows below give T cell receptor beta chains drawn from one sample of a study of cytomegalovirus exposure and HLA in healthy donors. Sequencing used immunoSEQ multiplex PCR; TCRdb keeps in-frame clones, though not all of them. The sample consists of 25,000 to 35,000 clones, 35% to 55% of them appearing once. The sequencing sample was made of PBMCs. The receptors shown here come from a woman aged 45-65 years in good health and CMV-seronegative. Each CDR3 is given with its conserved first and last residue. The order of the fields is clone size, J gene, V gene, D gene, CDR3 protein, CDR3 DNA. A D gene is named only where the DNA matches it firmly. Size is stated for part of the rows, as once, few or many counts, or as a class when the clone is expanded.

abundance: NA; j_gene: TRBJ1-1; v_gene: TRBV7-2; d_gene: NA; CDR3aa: CASSLQGNTEAFF; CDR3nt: TGTGCCAGCAGCCTACAGGGGAACACTGAAGCTTTCTTT
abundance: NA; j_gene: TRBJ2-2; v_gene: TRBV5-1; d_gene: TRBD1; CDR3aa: CASSLGPGTGNTGELFF; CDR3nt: TGCGCCAGCAGCTTGGGGCCCGGGACAGGGAACACCGGGGAGCTGTTTTTT
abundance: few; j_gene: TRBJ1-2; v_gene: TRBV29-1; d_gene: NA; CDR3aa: CSVEGGGAGYGYTF; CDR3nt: TGCAGCGTTGAAGGGGGGGGCGCGGGTTATGGCTACACCTTC
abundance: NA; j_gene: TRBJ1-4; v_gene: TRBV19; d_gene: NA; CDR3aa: CASAGAPGEKLFF; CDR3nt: TGTGCCAGTGCGGGGGCTCCCGGGGAAAAACTGTTTTTT
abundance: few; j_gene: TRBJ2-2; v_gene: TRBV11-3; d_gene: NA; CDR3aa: CASSSPGSDGELFF; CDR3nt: TGTGCCAGCAGCTCCCCCGGAAGCGACGGGGAGCTGTTTTTT
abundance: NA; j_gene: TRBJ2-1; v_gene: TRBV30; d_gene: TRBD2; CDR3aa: CACSGREIWGEQFF; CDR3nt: TGTGCCTGTTCCGGGCGGGAGATTTGGGGTGAGCAGTTCTTC
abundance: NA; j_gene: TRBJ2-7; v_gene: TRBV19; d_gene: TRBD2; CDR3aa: CASSVRTSAHYEQYF; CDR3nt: TGTGCCAGTAGTGTACGGACTAGCGCCCACTACGAGCAGTACTTC
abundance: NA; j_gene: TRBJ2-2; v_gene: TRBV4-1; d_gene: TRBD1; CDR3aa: CASSHGGTGPTGELFF; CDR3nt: TGCGCCAGCAGCCATGGGGGGACAGGCCCCACCGGGGAGCTGTTTTTT
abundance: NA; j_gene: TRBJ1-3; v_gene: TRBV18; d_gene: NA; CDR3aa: CASSLVSSGNTIYF; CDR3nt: TGTGCCAGCTCACTCGTGAGCTCTGGAAACACCATATATTTT
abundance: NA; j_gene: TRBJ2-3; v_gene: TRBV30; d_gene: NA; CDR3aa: CAWSVEGGAADTQYF; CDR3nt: TGTGCCTGGAGTGTAGAAGGGGGGGCCGCAGATACGCAGTATTTT
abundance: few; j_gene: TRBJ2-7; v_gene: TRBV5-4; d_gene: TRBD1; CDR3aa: CASSTRQGADEQYF; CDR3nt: TGTGCCAGCAGCACCAGACAGGGGGCAGACGAGCAGTACTTC
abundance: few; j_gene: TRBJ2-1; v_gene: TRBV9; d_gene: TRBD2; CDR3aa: CASSSSGSSYNEQFF; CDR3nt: TGTGCCAGCAGCTCCAGCGGGAGCTCCTACAATGAGCAGTTCTTC
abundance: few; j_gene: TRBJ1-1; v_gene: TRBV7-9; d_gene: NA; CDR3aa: CASSLKRAGTEAFF; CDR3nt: TGTGCCAGCAGCCTGAAACGGGCGGGCACTGAAGCTTTCTTT
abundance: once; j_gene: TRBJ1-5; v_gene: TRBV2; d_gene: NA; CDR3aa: CASRKGRGQYGSNQPQHF; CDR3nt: TGTGCCAGCAGGAAGGGCAGGGGTCAGTACGGCAGCAATCAGCCCCAGCATTTT
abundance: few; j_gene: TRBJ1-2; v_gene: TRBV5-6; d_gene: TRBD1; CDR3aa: CASSPLMLGQGAYGYTF; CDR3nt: TGTGCCAGCAGCCCGCTCATGCTAGGACAGGGGGCGTATGGCTACACCTTC
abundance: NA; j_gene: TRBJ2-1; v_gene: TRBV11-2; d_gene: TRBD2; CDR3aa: CASSFKRGGLGEQFF; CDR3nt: TGTGCCAGCAGCTTCAAGCGGGGGGGCTTAGGTGAGCAGTTCTTC
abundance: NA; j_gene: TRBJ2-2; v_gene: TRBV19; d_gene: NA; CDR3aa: CASSKDRSTGELFF; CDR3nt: TGTGCCAGTAGTAAGGACAGATCCACCGGGGAGCTGTTTTTT
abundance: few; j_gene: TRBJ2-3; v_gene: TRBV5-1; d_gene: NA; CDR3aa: CASSGTPSVTDTQYF; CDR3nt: TGCGCCAGCAGCGGGACTCCCTCGGTCACAGATACGCAGTATTTT
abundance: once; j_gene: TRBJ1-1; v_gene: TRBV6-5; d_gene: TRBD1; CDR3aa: CASRAGQANTEAFF; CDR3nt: TGTGCCAGCAGAGCGGGACAGGCCAACACTGAAGCTTTCTTT
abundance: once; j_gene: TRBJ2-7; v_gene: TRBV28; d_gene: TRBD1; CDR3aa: CASRVGQGTYEQYF; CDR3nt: TGTGCCAGCAGGGTAGGACAGGGGACTTACGAGCAGTACTTC
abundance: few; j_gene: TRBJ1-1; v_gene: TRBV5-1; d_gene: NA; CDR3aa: CASSANREGSEAFF; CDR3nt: TGCGCCAGCAGCGCCAACAGGGAAGGGTCTGAAGCTTTCTTT
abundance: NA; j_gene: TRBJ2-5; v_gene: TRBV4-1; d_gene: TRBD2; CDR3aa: CASSQGLAEETQYF; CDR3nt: TGCGCCAGCAGCCAAGGACTAGCAGAAGAGACCCAGTACTTC
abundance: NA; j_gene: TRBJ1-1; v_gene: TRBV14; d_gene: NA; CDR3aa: CASSLLMNTEAFF; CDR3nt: TGTGCCAGCAGCCTCCTTATGAACACTGAAGCTTTCTTT
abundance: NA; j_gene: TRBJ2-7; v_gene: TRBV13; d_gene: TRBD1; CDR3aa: CASHPRTGAYEQYF; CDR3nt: TGTGCCAGCCATCCCAGGACAGGGGCCTACGAGCAGTACTTC
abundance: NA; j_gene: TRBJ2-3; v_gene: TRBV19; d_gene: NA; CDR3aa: CASSTRGAGLLTDTQYF; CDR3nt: TGTGCCAGTAGTACCCGGGGGGCGGGACTCCTCACAGATACGCAGTATTTT
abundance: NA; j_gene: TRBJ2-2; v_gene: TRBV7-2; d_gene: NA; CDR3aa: CASSSLTSWTENTGELFF; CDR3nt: TGTGCCAGCAGCTCCCTAACGTCTTGGACAGAAAACACCGGGGAGCTGTTTTTT
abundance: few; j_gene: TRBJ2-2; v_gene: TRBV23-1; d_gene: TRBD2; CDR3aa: CASSQSETSGRDLWTGELFF; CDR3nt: TGCGCCAGCAGTCAATCTGAGACTAGCGGGAGGGACTTATGGACCGGGGAGCTGTTTTTT
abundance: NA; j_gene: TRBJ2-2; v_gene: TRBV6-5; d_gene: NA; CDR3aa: CASSLNTGELFF; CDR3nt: TGTGCCAGCAGCCTAAACACCGGGGAGCTGTTTTTT
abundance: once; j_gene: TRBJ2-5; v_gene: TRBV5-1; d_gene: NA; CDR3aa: CASSSGRDSIQETQYF; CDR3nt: TGCGCCAGCAGCTCTGGCCGGGACTCCATCCAAGAGACCCAGTACTTC
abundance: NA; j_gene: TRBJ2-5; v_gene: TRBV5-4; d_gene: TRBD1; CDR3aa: CASSLGDRGGWETQYF; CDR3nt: TGTGCCAGCAGCTTGGGGGACAGGGGTGGGTGGGAGACCCAGTACTTC
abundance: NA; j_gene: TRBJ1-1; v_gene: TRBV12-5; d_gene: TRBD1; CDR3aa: CASGLETGWNTEAFF; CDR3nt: TGTGCTAGTGGTTTGGAGACAGGGTGGAACACTGAAGCTTTCTTT
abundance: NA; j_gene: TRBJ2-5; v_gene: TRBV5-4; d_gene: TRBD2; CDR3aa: CASSSGGSSGTLQGTQYF; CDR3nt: TGTGCCAGCAGCTCCGGAGGGAGTAGCGGGACCCTCCAAGGGACCCAGTACTTC
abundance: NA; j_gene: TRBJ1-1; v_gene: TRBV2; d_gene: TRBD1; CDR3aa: CASSAESLDRGRGFTEAFF; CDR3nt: TGTGCCAGCAGTGCCGAGTCCCTAGACAGGGGGCGCGGCTTTACTGAAGCTTTCTTT
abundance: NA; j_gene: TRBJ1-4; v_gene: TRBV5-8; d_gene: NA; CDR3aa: CASSEQPRDEKLFF; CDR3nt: TGTGCCAGCAGCGAACAACCCAGGGATGAAAAACTGTTTTTT
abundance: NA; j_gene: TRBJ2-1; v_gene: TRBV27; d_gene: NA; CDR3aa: CASSFLSGARNEQFF; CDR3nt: TGTGCCAGCAGTTTTCTTAGCGGAGCCAGGAATGAGCAGTTCTTC
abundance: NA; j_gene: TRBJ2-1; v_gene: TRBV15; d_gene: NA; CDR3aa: CATSRDGQGKNNEQFF; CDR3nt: TGTGCCACCAGCAGAGATGGTCAGGGGAAGAACAATGAGCAGTTCTTC
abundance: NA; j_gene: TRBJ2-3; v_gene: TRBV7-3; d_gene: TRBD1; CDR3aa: CASSLSKGGPPDTQYF; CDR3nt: TGTGCCAGCAGCTTAAGTAAAGGGGGCCCACCAGATACGCAGTATTTT
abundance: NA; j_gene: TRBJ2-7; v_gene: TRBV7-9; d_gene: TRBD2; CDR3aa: CASSFGGGNDEQYF; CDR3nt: TGTGCCAGCAGCTTTGGGGGAGGGAACGACGAGCAGTACTTC
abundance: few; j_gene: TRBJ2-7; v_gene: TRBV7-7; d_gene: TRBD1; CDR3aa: CASSSGTGEYEQYF; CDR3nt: TGTGCCAGCAGCTCCGGGACAGGGGAATACGAGCAGTACTTC
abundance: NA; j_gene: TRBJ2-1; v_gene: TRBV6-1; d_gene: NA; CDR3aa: CASVQMADNEQFF; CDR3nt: TGTGCCAGTGTTCAAATGGCTGACAATGAGCAGTTCTTC
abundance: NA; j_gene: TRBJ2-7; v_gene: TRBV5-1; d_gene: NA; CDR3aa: CASSLASGVYEQYF; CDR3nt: TGCGCCAGCAGCTTGGCTTCCGGGGTCTACGAGCAGTACTTC
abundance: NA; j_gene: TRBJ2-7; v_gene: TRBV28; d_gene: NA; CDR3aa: CASSSTVSPLREQYF; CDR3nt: TGTGCCAGCAGTTCGACGGTTTCACCACTACGAGAGCAGTACTTC
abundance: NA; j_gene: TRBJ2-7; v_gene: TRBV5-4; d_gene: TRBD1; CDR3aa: CASSLRDSSYEQYF; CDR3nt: TGTGCCAGCAGCTTGAGGGACAGCTCCTACGAGCAGTACTTC
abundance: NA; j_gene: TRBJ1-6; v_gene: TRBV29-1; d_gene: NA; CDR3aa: CSVKTGPYNSPLHF; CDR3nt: TGCAGCGTCAAGACAGGCCCCTATAATTCACCCCTCCACTTT
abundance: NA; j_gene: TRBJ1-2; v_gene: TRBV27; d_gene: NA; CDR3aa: CASSFTRAGYGYTF; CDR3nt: TGTGCCAGCAGTTTCACCAGGGCCGGTTATGGCTACACCTTC
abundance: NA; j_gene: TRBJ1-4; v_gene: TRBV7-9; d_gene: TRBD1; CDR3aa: CASSPRAGQDNEKLFF; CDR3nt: TGTGCCAGCAGCCCAAGGGCAGGACAGGATAATGAAAAACTGTTTTTT
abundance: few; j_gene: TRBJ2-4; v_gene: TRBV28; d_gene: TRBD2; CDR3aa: CASSFDIAGGGLRNIQYF; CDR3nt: TGTGCCAGCAGTTTCGACATAGCGGGAGGGGGATTAAGAAACATTCAGTACTTC
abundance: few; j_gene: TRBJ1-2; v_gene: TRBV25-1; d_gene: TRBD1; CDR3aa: CASSVTGESVGYTF; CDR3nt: TGTGCCAGCAGTGTGACAGGGGAAAGCGTTGGCTACACCTTC
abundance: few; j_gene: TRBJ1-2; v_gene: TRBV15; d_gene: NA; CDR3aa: CATSRRRGTMDYGYTF; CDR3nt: TGTGCCACCAGCAGAAGACGAGGAACTATGGACTATGGCTACACCTTC
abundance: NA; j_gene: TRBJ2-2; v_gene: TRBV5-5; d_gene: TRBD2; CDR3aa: CASSGLAGSTGELFF; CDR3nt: TGTGCCAGCAGCGGACTAGCGGGGAGCACCGGGGAGCTGTTTTTT
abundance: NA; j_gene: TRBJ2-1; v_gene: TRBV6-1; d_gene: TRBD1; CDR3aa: CAVNRGLDEQFF; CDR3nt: TGTGCCGTCAACAGGGGCCTCGATGAGCAGTTCTTC
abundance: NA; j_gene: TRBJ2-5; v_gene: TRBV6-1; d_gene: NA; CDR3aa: CASSDPGEETQYF; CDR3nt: TGTGCCAGCAGTGATCCCGGGGAGGAGACCCAGTACTTC
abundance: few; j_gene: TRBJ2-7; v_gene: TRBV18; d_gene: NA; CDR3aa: CASSPIGSRQYF; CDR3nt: TGTGCCAGCTCACCAATTGGCAGTCGGCAGTACTTC
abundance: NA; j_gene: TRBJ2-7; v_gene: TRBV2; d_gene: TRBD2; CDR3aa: CASRDTSGGAGEQYF; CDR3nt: TGTGCCAGCAGGGACACTAGCGGGGGGGCGGGGGAGCAGTACTTC
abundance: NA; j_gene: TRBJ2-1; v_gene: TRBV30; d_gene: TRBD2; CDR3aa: CAWRGGSGGPSYNEQFF; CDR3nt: TGTGCCTGGAGGGGAGGTAGCGGGGGCCCTTCCTACAATGAGCAGTTCTTC